Only a few counts were recorded for the clone carrying this T cell receptor beta chain. The data belong to a study of cytomegalovirus exposure and HLA in healthy donors. Overall study: Across a few hundred genotyped donors, around 80% landed in the Caucasian-associated ancestry cluster.

CDR1 is LNHDA and CDR2 is SQIVND in the germline V gene (reference sequence). This CDR3 is 15 amino acids long. V was clipped by 1 base and J by 4 bases, with 13 bases between them. PCR used 60 Vbeta primers and 13 Jbeta primers. The repertoire was sequenced with immunoSEQ multiplex PCR; TCRdb's copy has only in-frame clones and lacks some. This table has 100,000 or so clones, roughly 15% appearing once. The material sequenced was PBMCs. The receptor comes from a female donor in good health and CMV-seronegative. The V gene is TRBV19, the J gene TRBJ1-1; no firm D call. The CDR3, as DNA: TGTGCCAGTAGTATAGCCCGGGGAGGAGGCACTGAAGCTTTCTTT. Its translation is CASSIARGGGTEAFF.